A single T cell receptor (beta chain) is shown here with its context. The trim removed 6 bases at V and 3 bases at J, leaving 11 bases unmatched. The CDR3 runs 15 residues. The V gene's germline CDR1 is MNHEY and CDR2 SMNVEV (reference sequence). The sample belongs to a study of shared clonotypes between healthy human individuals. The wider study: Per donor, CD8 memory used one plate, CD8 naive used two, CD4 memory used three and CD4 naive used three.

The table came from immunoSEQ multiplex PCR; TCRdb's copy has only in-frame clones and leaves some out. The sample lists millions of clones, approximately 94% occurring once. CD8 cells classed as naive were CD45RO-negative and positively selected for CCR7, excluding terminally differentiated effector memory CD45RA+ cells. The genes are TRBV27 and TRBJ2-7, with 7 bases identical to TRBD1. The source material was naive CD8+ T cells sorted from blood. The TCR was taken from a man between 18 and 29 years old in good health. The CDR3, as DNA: TGTGCCAGCAGCCCATTAGGACAGGCACGCTACGAGCAGTACTTC. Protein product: CASSPLGQARYEQYF.